This T cell receptor (beta chain) was documented in a study of T cell responses to AZD1222 COVID-19 vaccine. Study-wide findings and caveats: Spike-specific TCR breadth rose after two AZD1222 doses, and depth rose as well. Within unmutated variant regions lay the reported targets of nearly half of spike-specific TCRs.

Note on this clone: Its antigen is not known.

The germline CDR1 and CDR2 sequences are SQVTM and ANQGSEA. The V and J ends lost 5 bases and 8 bases, in that order; junction bases with no gene match: 16. The CDR3 contains 15 residues. The assay was immunoSEQ multiplex PCR, and TCRdb's table has in-frame clones only and misses some. The repertoire holds roughly 150,000 clones, with around nine tenths as singletons. This chain joins TRBV29-1 and TRBJ2-3, with TRBD2 matching 7 bases. This clonotype was sampled from an adult in good health. Sequences were derived from peripheral blood, sampled on day 0 of AZD1222 vaccination. CDR3 amino acids: CSVQYGLGDKGTQYF. The CDR3 nucleotides are TGCAGCGTTCAATATGGACTAGGAGATAAGGGTACGCAGTATTTT.